The clone carrying this T cell receptor beta chain has only a few counts. V was cut by 6 bases and J by 5 bases, with 13 bases left in between. The CDR3 length is 13 residues. Sequencing was performed with immunoSEQ multiplex PCR; in TCRdb, only in-frame clones are kept and a portion is missing. The data contain approximately 83,000 clones, 77% of them singletons. This sample was taken from a study of blood T cell repertoires in COVID-19. The chain employs TRBV12-3 or TRBV12-4 and TRBJ1-2, with a tentative D call TRBD1 (5 bases). This sequence originates from a woman aged 80 or over with acute or convalescent COVID-19. The sequenced material came from peripheral blood. The CDR3 region is CASSLTGYYGYTF. The CDR3 nucleotides are TGTGCCAGCAGCTTAACAGGTTATTATGGCTACACCTTC.